Presented here are 7 T cell receptor beta chains from one specimen sequenced in a study of blood T cell repertoires in COVID-19. The assay was immunoSEQ multiplex PCR, and TCRdb's table has in-frame clones only and misses some. Seen here are some 170,000 clones, about 88% observed once, and the top ten hold 1.2%. The sequencing input was PBMCs or T cells enriched from blood (not recorded which). All receptors derive from a human donor with acute COVID-19. The donor label of this sample is uncertain.

CDR3 loop: CAWSVGPGRNEQYF. CDR3 sequence (DNA): TGTGCCTGGAGTGTAGGCCCAGGGAGGAACGAGCAGTACTTC. V is TRBV30 and J is TRBJ2-7; D might be TRBD2 (6 bases). CDR1 is GTSNPN, CDR2 SVGIG, per germline (reference sequence). The CDR3 spans 14 residues. V was pared by 0 bases and J by 5 bases, with 14 bases between. Full variable domain (outside the CDR3, taken from reference TRBV30 and TRBJ2-7): SQTIHQWPATLVQPVGSPLSLECTVEGTSNPNLYWYRQAAGRGLQLLFYSVGIGQISSEVPQNLSASRPQDRQFILSSKKLLLSDSGFYLCAWSVGPGRNEQYFGPGTRLTVT.

The genes are TRBV5-1 and TRBJ2-2, with 7 bases matching TRBD1. V was pared by 4 bases and J by 3 bases, with 9 bases of the junction left unmatched. The CDR3 is made up of 16 amino acids. CDR1 is SGHRS, CDR2 YFSETQ, per germline. The chain's CDR3 is CASSPADRVDTGELFF. The CDR3 DNA reads TGCGCCAGCAGCCCTGCTGACAGGGTGGACACCGGGGAGCTGTTTTTT.

The V and J genes are TRBV6-5 and TRBJ1-1; tentative D call: TRBD1 (6 bases). Trimming removed 4 bases from V and 3 bases from J, with 15 bases in between. Germline V gene data show CDR1 as MNHEY and CDR2 as SVGAGI. This CDR3 region has 15 residues. The CDR3 DNA reads as TGTGCCAGCAGTTTTTACAGGGTTGGGCACACTGAAGCTTTCTTT. This gives the protein CASSFYRVGHTEAFF.

The chain uses TRBV7-2 and TRBJ1-1; 8 bases map to TRBD1. V dropped 2 bases and J dropped 3; count of bases not matched to a gene: 5. CDR3 length: 15 amino acids. In germline, CDR1 is SGHTA, CDR2 FQGNSA. CDR3 in amino acids: CASSLIGQGDTEAFF. Here the CDR3 DNA reads TGTGCCAGCAGCTTAATAGGACAGGGTGACACTGAAGCTTTCTTT. Full variable domain (remainder filled in from reference TRBV7-2 and TRBJ1-1): GAGVSQSPSNKVTEKGKDVELRCDPISGHTALYWYRQSLGQGLEFLIYFQGNSAPDKSGLPSDRFSAERTGGSVSTLTIQRTQQEDSAVYLCASSLIGQGDTEAFFGQGTRLTVV.

V usage is TRBV27 and J usage is TRBJ2-5; TRBD2 agrees at 9 bases. Germline V gene sequence: CDR1 MNHEY, CDR2 SMNVEV (reference sequence). Germline trimming cut 4 bases from V and 5 bases from J; bases unmatched to any gene: 8. CDR3 length equals 15 residues. The DNA of the CDR3 is TGTGCCAGCAGTTCATCGGGACTAGCAGGCGAGACCCAGTACTTC. Its translation is CASSSSGLAGETQYF.

This clone has more than one count but fewer than ten. The chain carries TRBV18 and TRBJ1-6; D might be TRBD1 (6 bases). V was cut by 1 base and J by 6 bases, with 13 bases left in between. The CDR3 spans 16 residues. Germline V CDR1 and CDR2: KGHSH, LQKENI. In DNA, the CDR3 is TGTGCCAGCTCACCACAGGGGGAAGGGGGTAATTCACCCCTCCACTTT. Translated, it gives CASSPQGEGGNSPLHF.

This clone was detected only once. The chain has TRBV19 and TRBJ2-7; tentative D call: TRBD2 (6 bases). Germline V gives CDR1 LNHDA, CDR2 SQIVND (reference sequence). V dropped 5 bases and J dropped 5 bases, with 16 bases sitting between them. This CDR3 is 14 amino acids long. The CDR3 spells CASSQTRAGNEQYF. CDR3 DNA: TGTGCCAGTAGTCAGACTAGAGCTGGTAACGAGCAGTACTTC.